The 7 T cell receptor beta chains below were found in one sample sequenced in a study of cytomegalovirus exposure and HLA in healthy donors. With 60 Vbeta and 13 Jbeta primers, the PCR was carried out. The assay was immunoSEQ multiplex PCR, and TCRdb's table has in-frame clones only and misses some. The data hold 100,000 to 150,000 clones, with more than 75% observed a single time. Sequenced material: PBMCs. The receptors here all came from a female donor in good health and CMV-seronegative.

The CDR3 loop reads CASSVGGDSREKLFF. CDR3 DNA: TGTGCCAGCAGCGTAGGAGGGGACAGTCGGGAAAAACTGTTTTTT. The chain recombines TRBV9 with TRBJ1-4; the match to TRBD1 covers 7 bases. CDR1 is SGDLS, CDR2 YYNGEE, per germline. The CDR3 is made up of 15 amino acids. With V trimmed by 0 bases and J by 8 bases, 7 bases remained unmatched. The whole variable domain, filled in from reference TRBV9 and TRBJ1-4, reads DSGVTQTPKHLITATGQRVTLRCSPRSGDLSVYWYQQSLDQGLQFLIQYYNGEERAKGNILERFSAQQFPDLHSELNLSSLELGDSALYFCASSVGGDSREKLFFGSGTQLSVL.

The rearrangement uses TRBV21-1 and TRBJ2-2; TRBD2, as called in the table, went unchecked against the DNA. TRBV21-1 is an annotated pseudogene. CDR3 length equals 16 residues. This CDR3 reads CASSPSGGARTGELFF. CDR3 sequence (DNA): TGTGCCAGCAGCCCCTCGGGGGGGGCGAGAACCGGGGAGCTGTTTTTT.

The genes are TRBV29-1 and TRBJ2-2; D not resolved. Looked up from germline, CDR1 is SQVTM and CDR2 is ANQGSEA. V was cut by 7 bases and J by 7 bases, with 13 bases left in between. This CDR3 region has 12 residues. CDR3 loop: CSADKDGGELFF. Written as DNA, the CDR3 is TGCAGCGCAGATAAAGATGGCGGGGAGCTGTTTTTT.

CDR3 coding DNA: TGTGCCAGCAGCTTGCAGGGGAATCAGCCCCAGCATTTT. Translating it yields CASSLQGNQPQHF. The chain employs TRBV5-6 and TRBJ1-5; possibly TRBD1 for D (6 bases). Germline V lookup: CDR1 SGHDT, CDR2 YYEEEE. The CDR3 runs to 13 residues. Trimming removed 1 base from V and 4 bases from J, with 6 bases in between.

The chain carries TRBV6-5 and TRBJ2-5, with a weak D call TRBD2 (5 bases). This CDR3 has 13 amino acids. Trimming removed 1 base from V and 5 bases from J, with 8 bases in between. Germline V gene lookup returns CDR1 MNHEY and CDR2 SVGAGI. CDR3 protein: CASSYYGGETQYF. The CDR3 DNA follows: TGTGCCAGCAGTTACTATGGCGGGGAGACCCAGTACTTC.

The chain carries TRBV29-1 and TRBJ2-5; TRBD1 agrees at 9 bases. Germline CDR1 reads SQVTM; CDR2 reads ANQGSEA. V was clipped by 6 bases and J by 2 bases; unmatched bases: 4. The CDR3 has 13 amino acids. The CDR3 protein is CSVPGQGQETQYF. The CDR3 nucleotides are TGCAGCGTCCCGGGACAGGGTCAAGAGACCCAGTACTTC.

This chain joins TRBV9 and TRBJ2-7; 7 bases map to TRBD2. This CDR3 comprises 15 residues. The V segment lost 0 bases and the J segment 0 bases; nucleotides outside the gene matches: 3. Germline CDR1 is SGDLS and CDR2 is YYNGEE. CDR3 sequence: CASSVGERGSYEQYF. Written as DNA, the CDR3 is TGTGCCAGCAGCGTAGGGGAGCGGGGCTCCTACGAGCAGTACTTC.